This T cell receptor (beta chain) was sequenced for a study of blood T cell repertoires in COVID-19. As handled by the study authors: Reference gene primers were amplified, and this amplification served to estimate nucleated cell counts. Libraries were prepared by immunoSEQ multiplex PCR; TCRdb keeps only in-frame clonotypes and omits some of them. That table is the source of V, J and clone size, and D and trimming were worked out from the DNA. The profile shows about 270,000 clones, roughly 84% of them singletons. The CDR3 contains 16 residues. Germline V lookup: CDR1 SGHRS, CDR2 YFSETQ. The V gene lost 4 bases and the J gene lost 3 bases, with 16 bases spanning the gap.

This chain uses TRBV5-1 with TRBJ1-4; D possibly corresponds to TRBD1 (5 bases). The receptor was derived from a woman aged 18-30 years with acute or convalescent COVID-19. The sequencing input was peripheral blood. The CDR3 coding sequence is TGCGCCAGCAGCCTAAACCAGGGAGGTTCTAATGAAAAACTGTTTTTT. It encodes CASSLNQGGSNEKLFF.